The entry below gives a single T cell receptor (beta chain) sequence along with its context. The junction departs from the called germline gene at one end, perhaps through a read error. Sampling of blood occurred at baseline, cycle 4 day 1, and cycle 7 day 1. The sample comes from a study of OX40 agonist ivuxolimab in advanced cancers. Overall study: The patients received agonistic anti-OX40 (CD134) antibody ivuxolimab. Participants averaged about 60 years of age (range roughly 23 to 80) and were about 85% male.

Using immunoSEQ multiplex PCR, the repertoire was profiled, and TCRdb retains in-frame clones only, with some absent. Among some 74,000 clones, about nine tenths were seen once, and the ten largest hold around 7%. The CDR3 has 15 amino acids. Germline values: CDR1 MNHEY, CDR2 SVGAGI. The input for sequencing was CD4+ or CD8+ T cells sorted from blood, taken in a trial of the OX40 agonist ivuxolimab. The chain couples TRBV6-5 to TRBJ1-1; the D gene is possibly TRBD1 (5 bases). This sequence originates from an adult with an advanced solid tumor such as melanoma, head and neck, liver or kidney cancer. The DNA of the CDR3 is TGTGCCAGCAGTGACTCTGGGACGGGGAACACTGAAGCTTTCTTT. Translated: CASSDSGTGNTEAFF.